These T cell receptor beta chains were read from a single sample in a study of blood T cell repertoires in COVID-19. Sequencing was performed with immunoSEQ multiplex PCR; in TCRdb, only in-frame clones are kept and a portion is missing. The table lists 130,000 to 150,000 clones, roughly four fifths of them singletons. The sample consisted of peripheral blood. The receptors stem from a human donor in a cohort sampled during active COVID-19. Both conserved end residues are part of each CDR3. A D gene is named only where the DNA matches it firmly. Some rows have no size entry. The others give once, few or many, or a class for an expanded clone.

V: TRBV5-8; size: NA; D: TRBD2; J: TRBJ2-5; DNA: TGTGCCAGCAGCTCGGGACTAGCGGGGGGGCGCCAAGAGACCCAGTACTTC; CDR3: CASSSGLAGGRQETQYF
V: TRBV6-2/TRBV6-3; size: NA; D: NA; J: TRBJ2-6; DNA: TGTGCCAGCAGTTACTCGCCTTGGGGGACGGACTACTCTGGGGCCAACGTCCTGACTTTC; CDR3: CASSYSPWGTDYSGANVLTF
V: TRBV14; size: once; D: TRBD2; J: TRBJ2-7; DNA: TGTGCCAGCAGCCAAGAGCTAGCGGGACTCTCCTACGAGCAGTACTTC; CDR3: CASSQELAGLSYEQYF
V: TRBV11-2; size: NA; D: NA; J: TRBJ1-5; DNA: TGTGCCAGCAGTCGGGACTTGTTGAGCAATCAGCCCCAGCATTTT; CDR3: CASSRDLLSNQPQHF
V: TRBV6-5; size: NA; D: NA; J: TRBJ1-1; DNA: TGTGCCACCCGACAGGCGAACACTGAAGCTTTCTTT; CDR3: CATRQANTEAFF
V: TRBV7-9; size: NA; D: NA; J: TRBJ2-3; DNA: TGTGCCAGCAGCTTAGTGGGGCGCGCAGATACGCAGTATTTT; CDR3: CASSLVGRADTQYF
V: TRBV19; size: NA; D: TRBD1; J: TRBJ1-5; DNA: TGTGCCAGTAGTAGGGGGGACAGTTGGAACCAGCCCCAGCATTTT; CDR3: CASSRGDSWNQPQHF
V: TRBV5-1; size: NA; D: NA; J: TRBJ1-5; DNA: TGCGCCAGCAGCTTGGAGGGGTATCGCGATCAGCCCCAGCATTTT; CDR3: CASSLEGYRDQPQHF
V: TRBV7-8; size: NA; D: TRBD2; J: TRBJ2-1; DNA: TGTGCCAGCAGCGAAGCGGGGGGGCGGGAATGGAGTGAGCAGTTCTTC; CDR3: CASSEAGGREWSEQFF
V: TRBV5-4; size: NA; D: NA; J: TRBJ2-2; DNA: TGTGCCAGCAGCTTGGTGGGCCGGAACACCGGGGAGCTGTTTTTT; CDR3: CASSLVGRNTGELFF
V: TRBV3-1/TRBV3-2; size: NA; D: NA; J: TRBJ1-2; DNA: TGTGCCAGCAGCTCGACCAGGGTTGCGGCCTATGGCTACACCTTC; CDR3: CASSSTRVAAYGYTF
V: TRBV10-3; size: NA; D: NA; J: TRBJ2-5; DNA: TGTGCCATCAGTGGAGGACAGCAAGAGACCCAGTACTTC; CDR3: CAISGGQQETQYF
V: TRBV12-2; size: NA; D: NA; J: TRBJ1-5; DNA: TGTGCAAGTCGCTTAGCCGGGCCCTCAGGGAATTGCAATCAGCCCCAGCATTTT; CDR3: CASRLAGPSGNCNQPQHF
V: TRBV9; size: NA; D: NA; J: TRBJ1-1; DNA: TGTGCCAGCAGCGTAGCTTCGACAGGTTGGACTGAAGCTTTCTTT; CDR3: CASSVASTGWTEAFF
V: TRBV19; size: NA; D: NA; J: TRBJ2-1; DNA: TGTGCCAGTACCCTACAGGGTAGCGTTTCCAATGAGCAGTTCTTC; CDR3: CASTLQGSVSNEQFF
V: TRBV28; size: few; D: NA; J: TRBJ1-2; DNA: TGTGCCAGTTCGGGAGGGGGCTATGGCTACACCTTC; CDR3: CASSGGGYGYTF
V: TRBV5-1; size: NA; D: TRBD1; J: TRBJ2-5; DNA: TGCGCCAGCAGCCGACAGGGGGGAGCCAACCCCCAAGAGACCCAGTACTTC; CDR3: CASSRQGGANPQETQYF
V: TRBV7-9; size: NA; D: NA; J: TRBJ1-4; DNA: TGTGCCAGCAGCTTAGGATCGACAGCAACTAATGAAAAACTGTTTTTT; CDR3: CASSLGSTATNEKLFF
V: TRBV11-3; size: NA; D: NA; J: TRBJ2-5; DNA: TGTGCCAGCAGCAAAGGACAGCAGGCGACCCAGTACTTC; CDR3: CASSKGQQATQYF
V: TRBV28; size: NA; D: NA; J: TRBJ1-4; DNA: TGTGCCAGCAGTTCTGGGGGGAAGGTTAATGAAAAACTGTTTTTT; CDR3: CASSSGGKVNEKLFF
V: TRBV7-8; size: NA; D: TRBD1; J: TRBJ1-1; DNA: TGTGCCAGCAGCTTAGCTGGACAGGGGTTGACTGAAGCTTTCTTT; CDR3: CASSLAGQGLTEAFF
V: TRBV6-5; size: few; D: TRBD1; J: TRBJ1-1; DNA: TGTGCCAGCAGACGGACAGGGCTAAACACTGAAGCTTTCTTT; CDR3: CASRRTGLNTEAFF
V: TRBV12-3/TRBV12-4; size: once; D: TRBD1; J: TRBJ2-7; DNA: TGTGCCAGCACCATGACAGGGAACGAGCAGTACTTC; CDR3: CASTMTGNEQYF
V: TRBV5-1; size: NA; D: NA; J: TRBJ2-5; DNA: TGCGCCAGCAGCTTGGAGAACAGGGTAGGAGAGACCCAGTACTTC; CDR3: CASSLENRVGETQYF
V: TRBV12-3/TRBV12-4; size: NA; D: NA; J: TRBJ1-1; DNA: TGTGCCAGCCCCGGGACATCCACTGAAGCTTTCTTT; CDR3: CASPGTSTEAFF
V: TRBV5-1; size: few; D: NA; J: TRBJ1-1; DNA: TGCGCCAGCAGCTTGCAGGGGAGGGCGATGAACACTGAAGCTTTCTTT; CDR3: CASSLQGRAMNTEAFF
V: TRBV6-2/TRBV6-3; size: NA; D: TRBD2; J: TRBJ2-7; DNA: TGTGCCAGCAGTTGGACTAGCGGGGCCTACGAGCAGTACTTC; CDR3: CASSWTSGAYEQYF
V: TRBV4-3; size: NA; D: TRBD2; J: TRBJ2-3; DNA: TGCGCCAGCAGCCAAGATAAACTAGCGGGGGGCCAAGATACGCAGTATTTT; CDR3: CASSQDKLAGGQDTQYF
V: TRBV5-1; size: NA; D: TRBD1; J: TRBJ2-7; DNA: TGCGCCAGCAGCTTGGCGGGACAGATACACTACGAGCAGTACTTC; CDR3: CASSLAGQIHYEQYF
V: TRBV5-8; size: NA; D: NA; J: TRBJ1-3; DNA: TGTGCCAGCAGCTTGGCCGTCGGGTCGACTGGAAACACCATATATTTT; CDR3: CASSLAVGSTGNTIYF
V: TRBV29-1; size: NA; D: TRBD1; J: TRBJ1-1; DNA: TGCAGCGGCTGTGGGACAGGGAAATTGTCTGAAGCTTTCTTT; CDR3: CSGCGTGKLSEAFF
V: TRBV11-2; size: NA; D: NA; J: TRBJ2-5; DNA: TGTGCCAGCAGCTCCGCCAGGACAAACCAAGAGACCCAGTACTTC; CDR3: CASSSARTNQETQYF
V: TRBV7-3; size: NA; D: TRBD2; J: TRBJ2-3; DNA: TGTGCCAGCAGCTTAATGGGTCTAGCGGGGGGGACAGATACGCAGTATTTT; CDR3: CASSLMGLAGGTDTQYF
V: TRBV3-1/TRBV3-2; size: NA; D: NA; J: TRBJ2-1; DNA: TGTGCCAGCAGCCAAGCGTCCAGATTCAATGAGCAGTTCTTC; CDR3: CASSQASRFNEQFF
V: TRBV6-1; size: NA; D: NA; J: TRBJ1-1; DNA: TGTGCCAGCAGTGAATCGGGAGGGACGACGGCTTTCTTT; CDR3: CASSESGGTTAFF
V: TRBV20-1; size: NA; D: TRBD2; J: TRBJ2-1; DNA: TGCAGTGCTAGTCATACTAGCGGGGGTTTAAACCCGAGTGGGAATGAGCAGTTCTTC; CDR3: CSASHTSGGLNPSGNEQFF
V: TRBV5-4; size: NA; D: NA; J: TRBJ2-7; DNA: TGTGCCAGCAGGCCTGCGGGACAGACCTACGAGCAGTACTTC; CDR3: CASRPAGQTYEQYF
V: TRBV19; size: NA; D: TRBD2; J: TRBJ2-7; DNA: TGTGCCAGTAGTCCCTCGCGGGGGGAGCAGTACTTC; CDR3: CASSPSRGEQYF
V: TRBV3-1/TRBV3-2; size: NA; D: NA; J: TRBJ2-5; DNA: TGTGCCAGCAGCCAACAGGGGAAAGGAGAGACCCAGTACTTC; CDR3: CASSQQGKGETQYF
V: TRBV5-1; size: NA; D: TRBD1; J: TRBJ1-4; DNA: TGCGCCAGCAGCTCATCCGGGACAGGGAATGAAAAACTGTTTTTT; CDR3: CASSSSGTGNEKLFF
V: TRBV5-1; size: NA; D: TRBD2; J: TRBJ2-5; DNA: TGCGCCAGCAGCGGGGGGGGACAAGAGACCCAGTACTTC; CDR3: CASSGGGQETQYF
V: TRBV7-3; size: NA; D: NA; J: TRBJ1-1; DNA: TGTGCCAGCAGCATAGAGCCGGGAACTGAAGCTTTCTTT; CDR3: CASSIEPGTEAFF
V: TRBV27; size: NA; D: NA; J: TRBJ1-1; DNA: TGTGCCAGCAGTTTATCTACCAGGGCGAACACTGAAGCTTTCTTT; CDR3: CASSLSTRANTEAFF
V: TRBV28; size: few; D: TRBD1; J: TRBJ1-6; DNA: TGTGCCAGCAGTGGAGGGACAGGCAATTCACCCCTCCACTTT; CDR3: CASSGGTGNSPLHF
V: TRBV5-8; size: NA; D: NA; J: TRBJ2-6; DNA: TGTGCCAGCAGCTTGACTACCTCCCCTGGGGCCAACGTCCTGACTTTC; CDR3: CASSLTTSPGANVLTF
V: TRBV30; size: NA; D: NA; J: TRBJ2-5; DNA: TGTGCCTGGGGGAACGGGCAAGAGACCCAGTACTTC; CDR3: CAWGNGQETQYF
V: TRBV5-1; size: NA; D: NA; J: TRBJ2-2; DNA: TGCGCCAGCAGCTCCGAAGGAGGGGGCCCCCGTAAGTCCGGGGAGCTGTTTTTT; CDR3: CASSSEGGGPRKSGELFF
V: TRBV6-5; size: NA; D: NA; J: TRBJ2-5; DNA: TGTGCCAGCAGGTTCGAACCAGGGACCCAGTACTTC; CDR3: CASRFEPGTQYF
V: TRBV14; size: NA; D: NA; J: TRBJ1-6; DNA: TGTGCCAGCAGGACAAGAGGGGGTTCACCCCTCCACTTT; CDR3: CASRTRGGSPLHF
V: TRBV6-6; size: NA; D: NA; J: TRBJ2-7; DNA: TGTGCCAGCCAGGGATTCTACGAGCAGTACTTC; CDR3: CASQGFYEQYF
V: TRBV11-2; size: NA; D: TRBD1; J: TRBJ1-1; DNA: TGTGCCAGCAGCTCGAACCCCGGGACAGGGGAAGCTTTCTTT; CDR3: CASSSNPGTGEAFF
V: TRBV21-1; size: NA; D: NA; J: TRBJ2-2; DNA: TGTGCCAGCAGCTCCCTAGCAGTGGGGGCCAGGGTCAACACCGGGGAGCTGTTTTTT; CDR3: CASSSLAVGARVNTGELFF
V: TRBV9; size: NA; D: TRBD1; J: TRBJ1-4; DNA: TGTGCCAGCAGCCCTAGGACAGGGACTAATGAAAAACTGTTTTTT; CDR3: CASSPRTGTNEKLFF
V: TRBV5-4; size: NA; D: TRBD2; J: TRBJ2-1; DNA: TGTGCCAGCACCAACCGGACTAGCGTCAGGGGTGAGCAGTTCTTC; CDR3: CASTNRTSVRGEQFF